This TCR beta chain is drawn from a study of cytomegalovirus exposure and HLA in healthy donors. Regarding the study as a whole: For presence/absence analyses, sequencing depth was assumed to be roughly uniform across donors.

Amplification used 60 Vbeta primers and 13 Jbeta primers. Only in-frame clones appear in the TCRdb table, and some are missing; sequencing was by immunoSEQ multiplex PCR. The profile shows roughly 150,000 clones, 76% of them singletons. Notes on this clone: Its antigen is still unknown.

The V gene end was trimmed by 2 bases and the J gene end by 2 bases; junction bases not matched to a gene: 9. The CDR3 covers 18 residues. CDR1 is SGHTA and CDR2 is FQGNSA in the germline V gene. This TCR came from a man aged 35-49 years in good health and CMV-seronegative. The chain carries TRBV7-2 and TRBJ2-1; 10 bases align to TRBD2. Sequencing was done on a sample of PBMCs. The CDR3 region has the DNA TGTGCCAGCAGCTTACAAGGCGGAACTAGCGGGACCTACAATGAGCAGTTCTTC. It specifies CASSLQGGTSGTYNEQFF.